This T cell receptor beta chain was recorded in a study of shared clonotypes between healthy human individuals. On this clone itself: The antigen is not known.

The DNA input per sorted-subset replicate PCR was roughly 210 ng, corresponding to some 27,000 T cell genomes. Using immunoSEQ multiplex PCR, the repertoire was profiled, and TCRdb retains in-frame clones only, with some absent. This sample has more than 2 million clones, with over 85% found just once. Broader study findings: For sorted subsets, rarefaction showed incomplete sequencing despite large depth. Larger richness was generally estimated for naive than memory subsets. Generation of non-shared clonotypes was less probable than generation of clonotypes shared by all four donors.

The CDR3 covers 18 residues. The germline V gene encodes CDR1 PRHDT and CDR2 FYEKMQ (reference sequence). The V segment lost 4 bases and the J segment 6 bases; nucleotides outside the gene matches: 14. It was CD45RO-negative cells, positively selected for CCR7, that made up naive CD8 cells, with terminally differentiated effector memory CD45RA+ cells excluded. Input material: naive CD8+ T cells sorted from blood. The V and J genes are TRBV13 and TRBJ2-5; 13 bases fit TRBD2. The clonotype was recovered from a man aged 18 to 30 in good health. The CDR3 region has the DNA TGTGCCAGCAGCTCGGGACTAGCGGGGTTTGGCGGATCGAAGACCCAGTACTTC. It specifies CASSSGLAGFGGSKTQYF.